This T cell receptor beta chain emerged from a study of blood T cell repertoires in COVID-19. About the study: The origin of the acute and convalescent COVID-19 samples was the United States, Italy and Spain. In each case, the material was cDNA or gDNA derived from T cells, B-cell-depleted T cells, or PBMCs.

Authors' methods: Reference gene primer amplification yielded estimated nucleated cell counts. The data were produced by immunoSEQ multiplex PCR, yet TCRdb's version contains in-frame clones alone and is incomplete. Clonal size and the V and J genes are those of that table, whereas D and trimming came from the DNA. The sample carries 250,000 to 350,000 clones, roughly 80% recorded once. There are 14 residues in the CDR3. V lost 0 bases and J lost 0, with 5 bases in between. CDR1 is MGHRA, CDR2 YSYEKL, per germline. This chain connects TRBV4-1 to TRBJ1-1; maybe TRBD1 (5 bases). Sample: peripheral blood. The origin of this receptor is a woman between 50 and 59 years old with active or convalescent COVID-19. CDR3: CASSQEGLNTEAFF. The CDR3 DNA is TGCGCCAGCAGCCAAGAGGGGCTGAACACTGAAGCTTTCTTT.